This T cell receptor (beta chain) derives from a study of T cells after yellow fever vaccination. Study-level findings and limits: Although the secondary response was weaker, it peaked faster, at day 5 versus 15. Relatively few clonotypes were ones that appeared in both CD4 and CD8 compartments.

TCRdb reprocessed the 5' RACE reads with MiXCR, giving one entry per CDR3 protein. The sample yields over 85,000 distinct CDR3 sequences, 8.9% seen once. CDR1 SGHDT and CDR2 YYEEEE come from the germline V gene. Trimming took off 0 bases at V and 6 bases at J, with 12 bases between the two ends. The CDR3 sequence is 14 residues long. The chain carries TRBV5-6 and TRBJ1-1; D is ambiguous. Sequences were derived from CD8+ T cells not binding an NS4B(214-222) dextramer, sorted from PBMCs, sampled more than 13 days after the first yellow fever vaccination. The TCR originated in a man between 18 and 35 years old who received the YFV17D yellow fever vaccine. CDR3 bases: TGTGCCAGCAGCTTGGAAGCCGACACCGCTGAAGCTTTCTTT. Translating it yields CASSLEADTAEAFF.